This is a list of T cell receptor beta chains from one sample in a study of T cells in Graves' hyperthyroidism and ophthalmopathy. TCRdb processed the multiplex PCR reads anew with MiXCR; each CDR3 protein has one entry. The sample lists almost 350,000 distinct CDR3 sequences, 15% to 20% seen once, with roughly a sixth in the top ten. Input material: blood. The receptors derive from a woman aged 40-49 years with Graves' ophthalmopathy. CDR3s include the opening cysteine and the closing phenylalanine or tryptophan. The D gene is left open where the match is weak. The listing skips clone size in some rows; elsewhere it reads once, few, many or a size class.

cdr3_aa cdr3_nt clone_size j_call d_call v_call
CASSGRYEQYF TGTGCCAGCAGCGGCCGCTACGAGCAGTACTTC many TRBJ2-7 . TRBV6-5
CASTNGRQGGAYEQYF TGTGCCAGCACTAACGGGAGGCAGGGTGGAGCGTACGAGCAGTACTTC many TRBJ2-7 TRBD2 TRBV11-2
CASSRRLAGIYEQYF TGTGCCAGTAGCAGAAGACTAGCGGGAATCTACGAGCAGTACTTC many TRBJ2-7 TRBD2 TRBV19
CASSYHKTSMAYEQYF TGTGCCAGCAGTTACCATAAGACTAGTATGGCCTACGAGCAGTACTTC many TRBJ2-7 . TRBV6-5
CASSEAAGWTQYF TGTGCCAGCAGTGAAGCGGCCGGGTGGACCCAGTACTTC . TRBJ2-5 . TRBV6-1
CASRTGTSGKETQYF TGTGCCAGCAGAACCGGGACTAGCGGGAAGGAGACCCAGTACTTC . TRBJ2-5 TRBD2 TRBV6-1
CSVESRAGWGNIQYF TGCAGCGTTGAGAGTAGAGCGGGGTGGGGGAACATTCAGTACTTC many TRBJ2-4 TRBD2 TRBV29-1
CASSPGTAYSGNTIYF TGTGCCAGCTCACCAGGGACAGCCTACTCTGGAAACACCATATATTTT few TRBJ1-3 TRBD1 TRBV18
CASSRGQGTEAFF TGTGCCAGCAGTCGCGGACAGGGCACTGAAGCTTTCTTT many TRBJ1-1 TRBD1 TRBV6-2/TRBV6-3
CSAIPSGGPRNLVETQYF TGCAGTGCAATCCCCTCAGGCGGGCCGAGAAATCTCGTGGAGACCCAGTACTTC few TRBJ2-5 . TRBV20-1
CASSHTGVYGYTF TGTGCCAGCAGTCACACAGGGGTCTATGGCTACACCTTC once TRBJ1-2 TRBD1 TRBV27
CSPRTSGGYEQYF TGCAGTCCCAGGACTAGCGGAGGCTACGAGCAGTACTTC . TRBJ2-7 TRBD2 TRBV20-1
CASSPGLGDYGYTF TGCGCCAGCAGTCCTGGGCTGGGTGACTATGGCTACACCTTC many TRBJ1-2 . TRBV10-2
CASMDGGGTYEQYF TGTGCCAGCATGGACGGCGGGGGCACCTACGAGCAGTACTTC many TRBJ2-7 . TRBV6-1
CASSFTGQRTEACF TGTGCCAGCAGTTTCACGGGCCAACGGACTGAAGCTTGCTTT . TRBJ1-1 . TRBV27
CASSLQTATEAFF TGTGCCAGCAGCTTACAAACAGCCACTGAAGCTTTCTTT . TRBJ1-1 . TRBV7-9
CSFGSFGETQYF TGCAGCTTCGGGAGTTTTGGGGAGACCCAGTACTTC many TRBJ2-5 . TRBV29-1
CASSLTSLAGGREQYF TGTGCCAGCAGCTTAACCTCACTAGCGGGAGGACGCGAGCAGTACTTC . TRBJ2-7 TRBD2 TRBV7-3
CSVEDRRGFSYGYTF TGCAGCGTTGAAGATCGGAGGGGCTTTAGCTATGGCTACACCTTC many TRBJ1-2 . TRBV29-1
CASSLPGLAASEQYF TGTGCCAGCAGTTTACCGGGACTAGCGGCATCAGAGCAGTACTTC many TRBJ2-7 TRBD2 TRBV28
CASSSQRSGANVLTF TGTGCCAGCAGCTCTCAGCGCTCTGGGGCCAACGTCCTGACTTTC many TRBJ2-6 . TRBV7-9
CASRMPGNLDRGANVLTF TGTGCCAGCAGGATGCCGGGGAATCTCGACCGAGGGGCCAACGTCCTGACTTTC many TRBJ2-6 . TRBV6-2/TRBV6-3
CASSRETPNTGELFF TGTGCCAGCAGCCGCGAGACTCCGAACACCGGGGAGCTGTTTTTT many TRBJ2-2 . TRBV7-9
CASKKELLGNQPQHF TGTGCCAGTAAGAAGGAGCTCCTCGGCAATCAGCCCCAGCATTTT many TRBJ1-5 . TRBV19
CASSQEGRVDEQYF TGCGCCAGCAGCCAAGAGGGGAGGGTCGACGAGCAGTACTTC many TRBJ2-7 TRBD2 TRBV4-1
CASNTVGSNQPQHF TGTGCCAGCAATACCGTCGGCAGCAATCAGCCCCAGCATTTT . TRBJ1-5 . TRBV12-3/TRBV12-4
CASTLGTGSQPQHF TGTGCCAGCACTTTAGGGACAGGGAGTCAGCCCCAGCATTTT . TRBJ1-5 TRBD1 TRBV28
CASSSTRPQHF TGTGCCAGCAGTTCCACACGGCCCCAGCATTTT . TRBJ1-5 . TRBV28
CASSVDQRSYEQYF TGTGCCAGCAGCGTAGACCAGCGGAGCTACGAGCAGTACTTC many TRBJ2-7 . TRBV9
CASSYAGTANTGELFF TGTGCCAGCAGTTACGCCGGGACAGCGAACACCGGGGAGCTGTTTTTT . TRBJ2-2 TRBD1 TRBV6-2/TRBV6-3
CASDLGLAGHTGELFF TGTGCCAGTGATTTAGGACTAGCGGGACACACCGGGGAGCTGTTTTTT many TRBJ2-2 TRBD2 TRBV24-1
CASSEKGPINYGYTF TGTGCCAGCAGTGAAAAGGGGCCTATTAACTATGGCTACACCTTC many TRBJ1-2 . TRBV2
CASSLFPYGYTF TGTGCCAGCAGTTTATTTCCCTATGGCTACACCTTC many TRBJ1-2 . TRBV28
CSAGLAIHEQYF TGCAGCGCGGGACTAGCGATCCACGAGCAGTACTTC many TRBJ2-7 TRBD2 TRBV20-1
CASSQMGDNNTGELFF TGTGCCAGCAGCCAAATGGGGGACAACAACACCGGGGAGCTGTTTTTT . TRBJ2-2 . TRBV14
CSARTGGVDGELFF TGCAGTGCTAGGACGGGAGGCGTCGACGGGGAGCTGTTTTTT many TRBJ2-2 TRBD2 TRBV20-1
CASSLLGQGTYEQYF TGTGCCAGCAGTTTACTGGGACAGGGCACCTACGAGCAGTACTTC many TRBJ2-7 TRBD1 TRBV27
CASSQDWRSGETQYF TGTGCCAGCAGCCAAGATTGGCGGTCCGGGGAGACCCAGTACTTC . TRBJ2-5 . TRBV3-1
CASSGLAGNEQYF TGTGCCAGCAGTGGACTAGCGGGAAACGAGCAGTACTTC many TRBJ2-7 TRBD2 TRBV2
CASTDTYEQYF TGTGCCAGCACCGACACCTACGAGCAGTACTTC many TRBJ2-7 . TRBV28
CSGQGGTEAFF TGCAGCGGCCAGGGTGGCACTGAAGCTTTCTTT many TRBJ1-1 . TRBV29-1
CASSWSTGVPLNQPQHF TGTGCCAGCAGTTGGTCCACAGGGGTTCCCCTCAATCAGCCCCAGCATTTT . TRBJ1-5 TRBD1 TRBV28
CASSLIGRSSYEQYF TGTGCCAGCAGCTTAATCGGACGGAGCTCCTACGAGCAGTACTTC many TRBJ2-7 . TRBV7-8
CASSTTGGAYEQYF TGTGCCAGCAGTACGACAGGGGGGGCCTACGAGCAGTACTTC many TRBJ2-7 TRBD1 TRBV6-5
CASRGDRGRGSHQPQLF TGTGCCAGCAGGGGGGACAGGGGGAGAGGGAGTCATCAGCCCCAGCTTTTT . TRBJ1-5 TRBD1 TRBV6-9
CASSEWDRTYEQYF TGTGCCAGCAGTGAATGGGACCGGACCTACGAGCAGTACTTC once TRBJ2-7 . TRBV6-1
CSARSGLAGSYEQYF TGCAGTGCTAGATCGGGACTAGCCGGTTCCTACGAGCAGTACTTC many TRBJ2-7 TRBD2 TRBV20-1
CASSLRTGLNSYEQYF TGTGCCAGCAGTTTACGGACAGGCCTAAACTCCTACGAGCAGTACTTC many TRBJ2-7 TRBD1 TRBV28
CSVPGLGSSGELFF TGCAGCGTTCCGGGACTGGGGTCGAGCGGGGAGCTGTTTTTT few TRBJ2-2 . TRBV29-1
CASSSSLNTGELFF TGTGCCAGCAGTTCCAGTTTAAACACCGGGGAGCTGTTTTTT many TRBJ2-2 . TRBV27
CASSTTNFNQPQHF TGTGCCAGCAGTACAACGAATTTCAATCAGCCCCAGCATTTT many TRBJ1-5 . TRBV6-2/TRBV6-3
CASSFWSRHYEQYF TGTGCCAGCAGCTTCTGGAGCCGTCACTACGAGCAGTACTTC many TRBJ2-7 . TRBV5-4